This T cell receptor beta chain appears in the sequencing data of a study of shared clonotypes between healthy human individuals. PCR replicates performed on unsorted PBMC used approximately 300 ng DNA, some 30,000 T cell genomes. This table comes from immunoSEQ multiplex PCR, and its TCRdb copy is limited to in-frame clones, with some not included. The repertoire holds about 490,000 clones, with 70% to 80% as singletons. The sequence was obtained from a middle-aged woman in good health. Some clones in this sample may be carry-over from other donors' samples. Sequenced material: PBMCs.

In DNA, the CDR3 is TGTGCCAGTAGTATTTCCGCGGACACCTACAATGAGCAGTTCTTC. This codes for CASSISADTYNEQFF. This rearrangement joins TRBV19 to TRBJ2-1, with D perhaps matching TRBD1 (5 bases). CDR1 is LNHDA and CDR2 is SQIVND in the germline V gene (reference sequence). With 3 bases removed from V and 2 bases from J, the gap between germline ends came to 11 bases. The CDR3 runs 15 residues.